A single T cell receptor (beta chain) is shown here with its context. Its antigen is not identified. This specimen comes from a study of shared clonotypes between healthy human individuals. Study observations and caveats: Clonotype sharing across several donors was observed for 4% to 5.5% of naive CD4 clonotypes.

Under the authors' procedure: Junction-only immunoSEQ data arrived without quality scores, meaning filtering differed. Produced via immunoSEQ multiplex PCR; TCRdb's table is partial and in-frame only. V and J calls and clone size are copied from that table; D and trimming were computed from the DNA. The table has over 2 million clones, under 95% seen once. Sample: naive CD4+ T cells from PBMCs. Specified subset: CD45RA+ positively selected. This TCR was sampled from a man between 18 and 29 years old in good health. Some clones in this sample may be carry-over from other donors' samples.

CDR3 nucleotides: TGTGCCAGCAGATCAACCCGGACAGGGCAGAATCAGCCCCAGCATTTT. This codes for CASRSTRTGQNQPQHF. This chain connects TRBV27 to TRBJ1-5, with 8 bases fitting TRBD1. The CDR3 consists of 16 residues. The V and J ends lost 6 bases and 4 bases, in that order; junction bases with no gene match: 11. In germline, CDR1 is MNHEY, CDR2 SMNVEV (reference sequence).